This T cell receptor (beta chain) was found in a study of T cells in tuberculosis. Study-level information: In South Africa, adults with active tuberculosis were compared with IGRA-negative and latently infected IGRA-positive adolescents. Study-wide points: Smaller distances to GMM-specific TCRs suggested their expansion in active tuberculosis. The TCR-beta difference was not significant; alpha differences partly reflected length.

Adolescents were screened for latent TB by skin test and IGRA. Produced via immunoSEQ multiplex PCR; TCRdb's table is partial and in-frame only. The table lists over 35,000 clones, 95% of them singletons, with about 3.7% in the top ten. Only a few counts were recorded for this clone. The antigen is undetermined. The CDR3 has 12 amino acids. From germline, CDR1 is MGHDK and CDR2 SYGVNS. Trimming took off 4 bases at V and 1 base at J, with 4 bases between the two ends. The chain joins TRBV25-1 to TRBJ1-1; no reliable D call. Sequenced input: PBMCs. The receptor was derived from a donor aged 10-29 years with latent tuberculosis or without tuberculosis infection. The CDR3 loop is CASSGQNTEAFF. CDR3 DNA sequence: TGTGCCAGCAGTGGGCAGAACACTGAAGCTTTCTTT. The variable domain in full, completed from reference TRBV25-1 and TRBJ1-1, reads EADIYQTPRYLVIGTGKKITLECSQTMGHDKMYWYQQDPGMELHLIHYSYGVNSTEKGDLSSESTVSRIRTEHFPLTLESARPSHTSQYLCASSGQNTEAFFGQGTRLTVV.